This T cell receptor (beta chain) was captured by sequencing in a study of STAT5B mutations in CD4+ large granular lymphocyte leukemia. Study in general: Healthy donors showed HLA-associated enrichment of the CDR3 'QG' motif. Study-level results: Data were not HLA-matched across samples. Patient CD4-sorted repertoires stayed more clonal than healthy ones after leukemic-clone removal.

The CDR3 has 11 amino acids. In germline, CDR1 is MNHEY, CDR2 SVGAGI. Only in-frame clones appear in the TCRdb table, and some are missing; sequencing was by immunoSEQ multiplex PCR. The sample includes almost 30,000 clones, approximately 80% of them seen just once. A remark on this clone: Antigen specificity is unknown.

This clonotype was sampled from a human donor in good health. The chain is built from TRBV6-5 and TRBJ2-7, with unresolved D. Sequenced sample: CD4+ T cells from blood buffy coats. The CDR3 loop reads CAPPGSYEQYV. DNA for the CDR3: TGTGCTCCCCCGGGCTCCTACGAGCAGTACGTC.